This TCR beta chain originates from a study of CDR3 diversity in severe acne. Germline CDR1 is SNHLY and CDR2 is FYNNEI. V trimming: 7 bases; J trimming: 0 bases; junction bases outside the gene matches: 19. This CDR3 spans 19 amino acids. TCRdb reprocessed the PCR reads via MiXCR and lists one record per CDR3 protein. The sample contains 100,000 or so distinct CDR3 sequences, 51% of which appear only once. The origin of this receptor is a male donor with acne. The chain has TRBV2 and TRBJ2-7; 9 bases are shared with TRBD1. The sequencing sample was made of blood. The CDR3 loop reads CASKPGTGKPMKVSYEQYF. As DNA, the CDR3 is TGTGCCAGCAAACCCGGGACAGGGAAACCAATGAAGGTCTCCTACGAGCAGTACTTC.